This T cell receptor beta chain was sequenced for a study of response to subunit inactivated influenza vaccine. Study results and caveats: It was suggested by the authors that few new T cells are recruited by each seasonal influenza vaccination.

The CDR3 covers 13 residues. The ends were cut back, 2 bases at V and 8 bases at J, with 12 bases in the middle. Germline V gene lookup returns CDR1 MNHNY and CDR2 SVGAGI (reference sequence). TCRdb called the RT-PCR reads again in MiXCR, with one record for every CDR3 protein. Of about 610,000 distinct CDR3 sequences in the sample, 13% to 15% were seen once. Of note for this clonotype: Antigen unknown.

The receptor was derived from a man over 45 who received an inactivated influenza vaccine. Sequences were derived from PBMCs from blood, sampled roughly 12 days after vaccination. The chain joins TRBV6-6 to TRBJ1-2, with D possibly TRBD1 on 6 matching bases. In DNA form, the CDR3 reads TGTGCCAGCAGTTACGGTTCGGACAGCGGCTACACCTTC. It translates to CASSYGSDSGYTF.